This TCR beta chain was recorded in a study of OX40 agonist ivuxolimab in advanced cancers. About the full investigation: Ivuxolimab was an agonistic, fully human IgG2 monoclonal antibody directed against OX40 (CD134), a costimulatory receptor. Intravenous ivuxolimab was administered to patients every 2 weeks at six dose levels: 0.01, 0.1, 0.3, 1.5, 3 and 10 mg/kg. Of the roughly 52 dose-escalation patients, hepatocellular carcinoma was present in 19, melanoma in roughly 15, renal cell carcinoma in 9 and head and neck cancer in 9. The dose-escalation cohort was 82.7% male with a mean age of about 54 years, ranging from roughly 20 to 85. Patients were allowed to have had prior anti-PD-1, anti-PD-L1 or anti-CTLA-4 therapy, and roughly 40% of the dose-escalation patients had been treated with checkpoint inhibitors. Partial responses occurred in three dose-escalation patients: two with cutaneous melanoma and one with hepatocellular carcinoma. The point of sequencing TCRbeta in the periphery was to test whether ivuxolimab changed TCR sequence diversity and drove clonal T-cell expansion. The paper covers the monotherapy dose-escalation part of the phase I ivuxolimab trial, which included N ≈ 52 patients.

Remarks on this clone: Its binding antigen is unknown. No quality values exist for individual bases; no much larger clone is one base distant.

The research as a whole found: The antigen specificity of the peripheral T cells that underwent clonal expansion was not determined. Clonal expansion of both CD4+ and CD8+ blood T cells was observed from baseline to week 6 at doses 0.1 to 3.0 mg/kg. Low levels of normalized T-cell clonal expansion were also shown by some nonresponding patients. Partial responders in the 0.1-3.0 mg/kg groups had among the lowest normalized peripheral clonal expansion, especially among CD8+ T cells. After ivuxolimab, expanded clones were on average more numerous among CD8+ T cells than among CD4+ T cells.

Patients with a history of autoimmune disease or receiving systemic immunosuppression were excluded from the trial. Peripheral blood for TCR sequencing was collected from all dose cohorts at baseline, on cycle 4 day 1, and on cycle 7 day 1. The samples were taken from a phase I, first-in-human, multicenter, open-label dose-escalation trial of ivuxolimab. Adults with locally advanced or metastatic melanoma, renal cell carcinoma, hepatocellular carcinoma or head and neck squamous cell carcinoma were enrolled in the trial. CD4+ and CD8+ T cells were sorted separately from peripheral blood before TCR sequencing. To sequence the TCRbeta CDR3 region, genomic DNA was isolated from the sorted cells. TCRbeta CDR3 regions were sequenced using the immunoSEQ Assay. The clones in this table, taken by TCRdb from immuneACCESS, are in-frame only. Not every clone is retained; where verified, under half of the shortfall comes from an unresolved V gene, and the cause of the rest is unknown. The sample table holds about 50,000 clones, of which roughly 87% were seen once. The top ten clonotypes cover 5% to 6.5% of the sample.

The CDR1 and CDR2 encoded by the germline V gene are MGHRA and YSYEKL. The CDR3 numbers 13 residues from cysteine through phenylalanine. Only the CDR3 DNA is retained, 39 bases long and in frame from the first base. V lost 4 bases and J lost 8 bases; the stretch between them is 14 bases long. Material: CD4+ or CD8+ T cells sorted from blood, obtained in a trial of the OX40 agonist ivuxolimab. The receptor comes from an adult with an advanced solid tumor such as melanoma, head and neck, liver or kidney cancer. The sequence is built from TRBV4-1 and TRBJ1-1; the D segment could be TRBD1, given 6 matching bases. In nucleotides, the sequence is TGCGCCAGCAGCCTCGGACCGGGACAAGAAGCTTTCTTT. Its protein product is CASSLGPGQEAFF.